The 13 T cell receptor beta chains listed next were all sequenced from one sample in a study of shared clonotypes between healthy human individuals. The method was immunoSEQ multiplex PCR; TCRdb's version includes in-frame clones alone and lacks a portion of them. The table records around 1.1 million clones, approximately 80% of them present only once. Specimen: memory CD4+ T cells from PBMCs. As to subset: CD45RA-negative fraction. All receptors come from a man between 18 and 35 years old in good health. Some clones in this sample may be carry-over from other donors' samples.

This chain joins TRBV9 and TRBJ1-2; tentatively, D is TRBD1 (5 bases). Looked up from germline, CDR1 is SGDLS and CDR2 is YYNGEE. V was shortened by 4 bases and J by 2 bases, with 9 bases between the two germline ends. CDR3 length: 13 amino acids. In DNA, the CDR3 is TGTGCCAGCAGCCACCGGGGGAACTATGGCTACACCTTC. The encoded protein is CASSHRGNYGYTF.

The V gene is TRBV5-1, the J gene TRBJ2-3; 10 bases are shared with TRBD2. After removal of 4 bases from V and 2 bases from J, the junction contained 4 bases not matched to a gene. The CDR3 runs 15 residues. The germline CDR1 and CDR2 sequences are SGHRS and YFSETQ. CDR3 sequence (DNA): TGCGCCAGCAGCACACTAGCGGGATCCACAGATACGCAGTATTTT. Protein: CASSTLAGSTDTQYF. Looking up the rest from reference TRBV5-1 and TRBJ2-3 gives the full variable domain: KAGVTQTPRYLIKTRGQQVTLSCSPISGHRSVSWYQQTPGQGLQFLFEYFSETQRNKGNFPGRFSGRQFSNSRSEMNVSTLELGDSALYLCASSTLAGSTDTQYFGPGTRLTVL.

This clone was detected only a few times. The V and J genes are TRBV5-4 and TRBJ2-6; 9 nucleotides align to TRBD1. This CDR3 has 16 residues. CDR1 is SGHNT, CDR2 YYREEE, per germline (reference sequence). V trimming: 5 bases; J trimming: 2 bases; junction bases outside the gene matches: 5. CDR3 DNA sequence: TGTGCCAGCAGACCTACAGGGGGCGCTGGGGCCAACGTCCTGACTTTC. This gives the protein CASRPTGGAGANVLTF. The variable domain in full, with the rest retrieved from reference TRBV5-4 and TRBJ2-6, is ETGVTQSPTHLIKTRGQQVTLRCSSQSGHNTVSWYQQALGQGPQFIFQYYREEENGRGNFPPRFSGLQFPNYSSELNVNALELDDSALYLCASRPTGGAGANVLTFGAGSRLTVL.

About this clone itself: Different DNA sequences within this sample yield the same CDR3. V gene TRBV9 combines with J gene TRBJ2-7, with 7 bases that match TRBD1. The V and J ends lost 0 bases and 2 bases, in that order; junction bases with no gene match: 2. CDR1 is SGDLS and CDR2 is YYNGEE in the germline V gene. This CDR3 has 14 residues. The CDR3 protein is CASSVGQGAYEQYF. DNA for the CDR3: TGTGCCAGCAGCGTAGGACAGGGAGCCTACGAGCAGTACTTC.

To note about this clone: In the same sample, other DNA sequences code for this CDR3. This chain connects TRBV5-4 to TRBJ2-6; no clear D gene. Trimming removed 1 base at V and 0 bases at J, with 5 bases between. Germline CDR1 is SGHNT and CDR2 is YYREEE (reference sequence). This CDR3 comprises 15 residues. CDR3 DNA: TGTGCCAGCAGCTTGAGTAGCTCTGGGGCCAACGTCCTGACTTTC. Its translation is CASSLSSSGANVLTF.

The rearrangement uses TRBV28 and TRBJ1-3; D is uncertain. V lost 7 bases, J lost 2 bases, and 12 bases lay in between. The CDR3 runs 14 residues. Germline assignment: CDR1 MDHEN and CDR2 SYDVKM. The CDR3 sequence is CASTWLGAGNTIYF. CDR3 DNA sequence: TGTGCCAGCACCTGGTTGGGTGCTGGAAACACCATATATTTT. Full variable domain (remainder filled in from reference TRBV28 and TRBJ1-3): DVKVTQSSRYLVKRTGEKVFLECVQDMDHENMFWYRQDPGLGLRLIYFSYDVKMKEKGDIPEGYSVSREKKERFSLILESASTNQTSMYLCASTWLGAGNTIYFGEGSWLTVV.

This sequence joins TRBV27 and TRBJ2-1, with unresolved D. The germline V gene has CDR1 MNHEY and CDR2 SMNVEV (reference sequence). V lost 5 bases, J lost 6 bases, and 11 bases lay in between. The CDR3 has 13 residues. This CDR3 reads CASSPLRVNEQFF. CDR3 sequence (DNA): TGTGCCAGCAGTCCCCTTAGGGTCAATGAGCAGTTCTTC.

The chain employs TRBV5-1 and TRBJ2-2; 10 nucleotides match TRBD2. This CDR3 spans 14 amino acids. Germline V gene sequence: CDR1 SGHRS, CDR2 YFSETQ. V gave up 0 bases and J gave up 10 bases; unmatched junction bases: 3. CDR3 bases: TGCGCCAGCAGCTTGGTAGCGGGAGGTGAGGAGCTGTTTTTT. Its translation: CASSLVAGGEELFF.

The chain links TRBV7-2 to TRBJ2-7, with TRBD2 matching 10 bases. Germline trimming cut 4 bases from V and 7 bases from J; bases unmatched to any gene: 13. CDR1 and CDR2 from the germline V gene are SGHTA and FQGNSA. The CDR3 sequence is 16 residues long. The CDR3, as DNA: TGTGCCAGCAGCTCGACCGGGACTAGCGAGGTCTTGGAGCAGTACTTC. This sequence encodes CASSSTGTSEVLEQYF.

As concerns this clone: Other nucleotide sequences from this sample produce the same CDR3. This chain connects TRBV6-6 to TRBJ2-1; D may be TRBD2 (6 bases). The CDR3 runs to 14 residues. The germline V and J ends were trimmed by 4 bases and 0 bases, with 7 bases remaining between them. Germline V CDR1 and CDR2: MNHNY, SVGAGI (reference sequence). CDR3 coding DNA: TGTGCCAGCAGTTCCGGGAGCTCCTACAATGAGCAGTTCTTC. Its protein is CASSSGSSYNEQFF.

This chain uses TRBV11-2 with TRBJ2-1; TRBD2 agrees at 10 bases. The J segment lost 8 bases and the V segment lost 3 bases, leaving 7 bases of the junction unmatched. This CDR3 comprises 15 residues. CDR1 SGHAT and CDR2 FQNNGV come from the germline V gene. CDR3 DNA: TGTGCCAGCAGCTTCCAACTAGCGGGAAGGTATGAGCAGTTCTTC. Its translation is CASSFQLAGRYEQFF.

The genes are TRBV7-2 and TRBJ1-5; a weak D match, TRBD1 (5 bases). This CDR3 has 15 amino acids. Germline V lookup: CDR1 SGHTA, CDR2 FQGNSA. V dropped 2 bases and J dropped 6 bases, with 14 bases sitting between them. Written as DNA, the CDR3 is TGTGCCAGCAGCTTACCAGGGTTGCCGGTTCAGCCCCAGCATTTT. This encodes CASSLPGLPVQPQHF.

This clone appeared a single time. The V and J genes are TRBV6-1 and TRBJ2-5; 10 nucleotides align to TRBD1. CDR3 size: 14 residues. With V trimmed by 6 bases and J by 4 bases, 5 bases remained unmatched. Germline CDR1 and CDR2: MNHNS and SASEGT. In DNA form, the CDR3 reads TGTGCCAGCAGGCCGGGACAGGGGAGAGAGACCCAGTACTTC. Its translation: CASRPGQGRETQYF.